In this sample, the clone carrying this T cell receptor (beta chain) turned up a few times. Methods used by the authors: Estimation of nucleated cell counts relied on the amplification of reference gene primers. Clones were sequenced by immunoSEQ multiplex PCR, and TCRdb holds only the in-frame ones, with some missing. That table furnishes V, J and clone size, whereas the DNA furnished D and trimming. Of 130,000 to 150,000 clones in the sample, 65% to 90% are singletons; the top ten hold more than 8.5%. V was clipped by 3 bases and J by 4 bases; unmatched bases: 3. The CDR3 is 14 amino acids. Per germline, CDR1 KGHSH and CDR2 LQKENI. These data are taken from a study of blood T cell repertoires in COVID-19. Study in general: Acute-phase and convalescent COVID-19 samples originated in the United States, Italy and Spain.

The receptor was derived from a man aged 55 to 70 with active or convalescent COVID-19. The rearrangement uses TRBV18 and TRBJ2-5, with TRBD1 identical over 9 bases. Material for sequencing was peripheral blood. CDR3 in DNA: TGTGCCAGCTCACCGCGGACAGGGGTAGAGACCCAGTACTTC. This gives the protein CASSPRTGVETQYF.